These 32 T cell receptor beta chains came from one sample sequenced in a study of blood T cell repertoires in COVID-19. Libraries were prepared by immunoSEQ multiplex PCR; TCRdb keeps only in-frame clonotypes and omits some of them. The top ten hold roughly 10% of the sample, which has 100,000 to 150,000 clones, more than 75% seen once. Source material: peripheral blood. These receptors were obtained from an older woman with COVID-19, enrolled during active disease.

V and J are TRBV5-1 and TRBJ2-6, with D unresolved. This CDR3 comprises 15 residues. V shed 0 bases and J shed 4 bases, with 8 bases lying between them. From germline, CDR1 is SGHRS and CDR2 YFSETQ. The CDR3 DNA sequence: TGCGCCAGCAGCTTGGCAGTTTCCGGGGCCAACGTCCTGACTTTC. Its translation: CASSLAVSGANVLTF.

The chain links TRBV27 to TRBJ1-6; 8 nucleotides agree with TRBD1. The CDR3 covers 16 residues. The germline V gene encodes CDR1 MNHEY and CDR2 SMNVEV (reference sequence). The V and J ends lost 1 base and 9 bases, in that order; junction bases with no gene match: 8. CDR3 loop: CASSLLDRGAISPLHF. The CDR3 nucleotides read TGTGCCAGCAGTTTATTAGACAGGGGAGCTATTTCACCCCTCCACTTT.

This chain's CDR3 is CASSSGQGKGNTIYF. The CDR3 nucleotides read TGTGCCAGCAGCTCGGGACAGGGGAAAGGAAACACCATATATTTT. The V and J genes are TRBV5-4 and TRBJ1-3, with 10 positions matching TRBD1. V shed 3 bases and J 4 bases; nucleotides not matched to a gene: 4. This CDR3 region has 15 residues. The germline V gene encodes CDR1 SGHNT and CDR2 YYREEE (reference sequence). The full variable domain, in which reference TRBV5-4 and TRBJ1-3 provide the parts outside the CDR3, is ETGVTQSPTHLIKTRGQQVTLRCSSQSGHNTVSWYQQALGQGPQFIFQYYREEENGRGNFPPRFSGLQFPNYSSELNVNALELDDSALYLCASSSGQGKGNTIYFGEGSWLTVV.

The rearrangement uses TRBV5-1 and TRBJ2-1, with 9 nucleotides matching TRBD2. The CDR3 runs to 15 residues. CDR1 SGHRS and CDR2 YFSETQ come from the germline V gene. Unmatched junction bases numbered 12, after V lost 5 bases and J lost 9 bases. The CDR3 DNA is TGCGCCAGCAGTTCAGGCGGGGGGGTCAGTTTTGAGCAGTTCTTC. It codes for CASSSGGGVSFEQFF. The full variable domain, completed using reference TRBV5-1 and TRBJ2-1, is KAGVTQTPRYLIKTRGQQVTLSCSPISGHRSVSWYQQTPGQGLQFLFEYFSETQRNKGNFPGRFSGRQFSNSRSEMNVSTLELGDSALYLCASSSGGGVSFEQFFGPGTRLTVL.

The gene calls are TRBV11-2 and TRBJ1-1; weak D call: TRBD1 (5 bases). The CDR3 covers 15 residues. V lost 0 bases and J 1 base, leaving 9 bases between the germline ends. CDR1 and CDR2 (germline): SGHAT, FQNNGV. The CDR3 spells CASSLEGRGNTEAFF. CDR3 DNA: TGTGCCAGCAGCTTAGAGGGGCGGGGGAACACTGAAGCTTTCTTT.

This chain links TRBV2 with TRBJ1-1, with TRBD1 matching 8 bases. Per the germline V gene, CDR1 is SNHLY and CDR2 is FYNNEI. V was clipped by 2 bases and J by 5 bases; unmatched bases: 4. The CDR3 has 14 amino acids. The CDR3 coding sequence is TGTGCCAGCAGTGAAACAGGGGGACAGACTGAAGCTTTCTTT. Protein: CASSETGGQTEAFF.

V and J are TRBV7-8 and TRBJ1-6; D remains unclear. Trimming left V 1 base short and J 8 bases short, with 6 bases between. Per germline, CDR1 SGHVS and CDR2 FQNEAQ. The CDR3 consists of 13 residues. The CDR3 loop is CASSLGSDSPLHF. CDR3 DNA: TGTGCCAGCAGCTTAGGGTCGGATTCACCCCTCCACTTT. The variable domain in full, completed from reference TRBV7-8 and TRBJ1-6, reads GAGVSQSPRYKVAKRGQDVALRCDPISGHVSLFWYQQALGQGPEFLTYFQNEAQLDKSGLPSDRFFAERPEGSVSTLKIQRTQQEDSAVYLCASSLGSDSPLHFGNGTRLTVT.

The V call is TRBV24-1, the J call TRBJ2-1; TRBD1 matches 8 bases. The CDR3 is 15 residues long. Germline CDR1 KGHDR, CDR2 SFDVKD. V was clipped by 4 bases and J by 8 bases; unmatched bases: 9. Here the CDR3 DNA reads TGTGCCACCAGTGAGCCCGGACAGGGTGGTTATGAGCAGTTCTTC. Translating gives CATSEPGQGGYEQFF.

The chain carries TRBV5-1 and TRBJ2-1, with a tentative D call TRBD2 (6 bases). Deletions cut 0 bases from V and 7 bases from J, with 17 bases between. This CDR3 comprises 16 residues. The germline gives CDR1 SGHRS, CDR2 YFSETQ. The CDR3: CASSLGREFIGNEQFF. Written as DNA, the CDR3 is TGCGCCAGCAGCTTGGGGAGGGAGTTTATTGGTAATGAGCAGTTCTTC.

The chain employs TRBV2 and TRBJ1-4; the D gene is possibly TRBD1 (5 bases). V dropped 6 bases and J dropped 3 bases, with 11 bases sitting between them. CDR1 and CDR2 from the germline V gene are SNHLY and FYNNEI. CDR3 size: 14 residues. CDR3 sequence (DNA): TGTGCCAGCAGAGTCACAGGAGCTAATGAAAAACTGTTTTTT. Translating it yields CASRVTGANEKLFF. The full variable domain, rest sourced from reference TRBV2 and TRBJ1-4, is EPEVTQTPSHQVTQMGQEVILRCVPISNHLYFYWYRQILGQKVEFLVSFYNNEISEKSEIFDDQFSVERPDGSNFTLKIRSTKLEDSAMYFCASRVTGANEKLFFGSGTQLSVL.

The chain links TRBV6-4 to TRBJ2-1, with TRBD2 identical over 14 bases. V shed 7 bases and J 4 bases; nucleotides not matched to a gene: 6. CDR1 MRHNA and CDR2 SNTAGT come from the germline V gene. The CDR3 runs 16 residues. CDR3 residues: CASTRLAGGPYNEQFF. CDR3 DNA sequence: TGTGCCAGCACCAGACTAGCGGGGGGGCCGTACAATGAGCAGTTCTTC.

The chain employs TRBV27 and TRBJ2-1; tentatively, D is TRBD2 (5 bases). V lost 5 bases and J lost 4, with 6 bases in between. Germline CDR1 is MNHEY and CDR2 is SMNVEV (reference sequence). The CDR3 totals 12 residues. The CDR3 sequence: CASSPGYNEQFF. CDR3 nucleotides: TGTGCCAGCAGTCCGGGGTACAATGAGCAGTTCTTC.

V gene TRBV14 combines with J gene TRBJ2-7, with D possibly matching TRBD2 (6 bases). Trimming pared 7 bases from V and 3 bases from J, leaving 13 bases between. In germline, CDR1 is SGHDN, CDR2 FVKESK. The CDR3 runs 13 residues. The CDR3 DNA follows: TGTGCCAGCAAAGGAGGGGTCGGCTACGAGCAGTACTTC. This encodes CASKGGVGYEQYF.

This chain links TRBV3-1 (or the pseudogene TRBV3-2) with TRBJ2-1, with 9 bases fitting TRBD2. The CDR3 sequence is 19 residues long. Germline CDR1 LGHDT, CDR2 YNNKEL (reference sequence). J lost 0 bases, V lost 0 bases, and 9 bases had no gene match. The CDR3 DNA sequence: TGTGCCAGCAGCCAAGAGCCTGGGCGGGGGGGAGACTCCTACAATGAGCAGTTCTTC. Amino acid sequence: CASSQEPGRGGDSYNEQFF.

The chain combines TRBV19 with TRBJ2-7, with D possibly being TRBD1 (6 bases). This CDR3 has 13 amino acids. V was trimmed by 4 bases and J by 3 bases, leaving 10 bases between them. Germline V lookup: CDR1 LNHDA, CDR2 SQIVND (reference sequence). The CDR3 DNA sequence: TGTGCCAGTAGTAGGGACATCTACTACGAGCAGTACTTC. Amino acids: CASSRDIYYEQYF.

This CDR3 reads CASSQDDGGSYGYTF. Here the CDR3 DNA reads TGCGCCAGCAGCCAAGATGATGGGGGCTCCTATGGCTACACCTTC. The genes are TRBV4-1 and TRBJ1-2, with D perhaps TRBD1 (6 bases). Deletions cut 0 bases from V and 4 bases from J, with 12 bases between. Per the germline V gene, CDR1 is MGHRA and CDR2 is YSYEKL. The CDR3 consists of 15 residues.

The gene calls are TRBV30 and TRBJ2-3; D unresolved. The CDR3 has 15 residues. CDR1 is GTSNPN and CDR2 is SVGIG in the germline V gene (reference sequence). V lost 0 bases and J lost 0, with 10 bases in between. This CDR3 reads CAWSVSVFSTDTQYF. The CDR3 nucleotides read TGTGCCTGGAGTGTCTCCGTTTTTAGCACAGATACGCAGTATTTT.

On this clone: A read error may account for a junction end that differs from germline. The CDR3 sequence is CASSGVTGYF. DNA of the CDR3: TGTGCCAGCAGTGGGGTAACAGGGTACTTC. The chain uses TRBV2 and TRBJ1-2; tentatively, D is TRBD1 (6 bases). The CDR3 covers 10 residues. Looked up from germline, CDR1 is SNHLY and CDR2 is FYNNEI.

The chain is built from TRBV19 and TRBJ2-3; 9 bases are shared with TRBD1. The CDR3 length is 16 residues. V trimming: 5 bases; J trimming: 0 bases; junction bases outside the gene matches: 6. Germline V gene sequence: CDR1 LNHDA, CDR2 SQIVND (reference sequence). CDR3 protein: CASSPGQGLSTDTQYF. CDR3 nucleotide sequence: TGTGCCAGTAGTCCAGGACAGGGGCTTAGCACAGATACGCAGTATTTT.

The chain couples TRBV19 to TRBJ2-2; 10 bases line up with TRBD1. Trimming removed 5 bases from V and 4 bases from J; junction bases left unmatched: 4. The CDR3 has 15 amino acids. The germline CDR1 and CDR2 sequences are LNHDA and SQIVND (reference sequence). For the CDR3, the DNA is TGTGCCAGTAGTCCCGGGACAGGGGCCACCGGGGAGCTGTTTTTT. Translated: CASSPGTGATGELFF.

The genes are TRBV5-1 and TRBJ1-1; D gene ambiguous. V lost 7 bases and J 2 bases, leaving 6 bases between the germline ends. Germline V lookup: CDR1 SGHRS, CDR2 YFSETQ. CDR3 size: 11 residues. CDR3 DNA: TGCGCCAGCCAGGATAACACTGAAGCTTTCTTT. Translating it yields CASQDNTEAFF.

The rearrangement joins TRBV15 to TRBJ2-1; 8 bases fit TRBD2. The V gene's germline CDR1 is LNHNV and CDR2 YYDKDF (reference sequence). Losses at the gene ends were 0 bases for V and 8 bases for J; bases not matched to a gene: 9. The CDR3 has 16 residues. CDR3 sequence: CATSRDSRRGADEQFF. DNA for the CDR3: TGTGCCACCAGCAGAGATAGTAGGCGGGGGGCGGATGAGCAGTTCTTC.

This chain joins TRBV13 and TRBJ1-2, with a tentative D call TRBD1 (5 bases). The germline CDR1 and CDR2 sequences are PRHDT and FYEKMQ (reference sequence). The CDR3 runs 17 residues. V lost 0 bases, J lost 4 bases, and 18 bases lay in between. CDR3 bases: TGTGCCAGCAGCTTAGGGTCGGGGGTCCGGGGGATCTATGGCTACACCTTC. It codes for CASSLGSGVRGIYGYTF.

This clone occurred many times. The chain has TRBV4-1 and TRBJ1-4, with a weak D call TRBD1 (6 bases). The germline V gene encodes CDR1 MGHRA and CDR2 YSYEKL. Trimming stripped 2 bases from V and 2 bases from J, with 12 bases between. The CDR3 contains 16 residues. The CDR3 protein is CASSQTGLETNEKLFF. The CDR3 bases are TGCGCCAGCAGCCAAACAGGGTTGGAGACTAATGAAAAACTGTTTTTT.

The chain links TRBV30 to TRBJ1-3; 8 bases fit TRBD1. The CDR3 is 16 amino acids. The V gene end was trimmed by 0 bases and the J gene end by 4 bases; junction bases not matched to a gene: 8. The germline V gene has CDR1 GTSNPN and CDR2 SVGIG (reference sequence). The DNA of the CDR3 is TGTGCCTGGAGTGTACCGGCAGGGGGCGTAGGAAACACCATATATTTT. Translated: CAWSVPAGGVGNTIYF.

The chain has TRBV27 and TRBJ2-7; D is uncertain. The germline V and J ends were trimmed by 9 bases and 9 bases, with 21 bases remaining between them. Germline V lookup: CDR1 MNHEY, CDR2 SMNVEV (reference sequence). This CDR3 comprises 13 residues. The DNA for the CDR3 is TGTGCCAGTGGTGGGTACTCCACCAGGCCGCAGTACTTC. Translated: CASGGYSTRPQYF.

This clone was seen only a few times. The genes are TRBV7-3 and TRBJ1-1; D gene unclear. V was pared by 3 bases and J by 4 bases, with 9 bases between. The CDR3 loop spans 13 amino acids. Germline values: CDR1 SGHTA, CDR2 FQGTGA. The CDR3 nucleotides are TGTGCCAGCAGCTTCATCTTCGGCACTGAAGCTTTCTTT. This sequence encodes CASSFIFGTEAFF. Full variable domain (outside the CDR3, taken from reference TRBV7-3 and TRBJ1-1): GAGVSQTPSNKVTEKGKYVELRCDPISGHTALYWYRQSLGQGPEFLIYFQGTGAADDSGLPNDRFFAVRPEGSVSTLKIQRTERGDSAVYLCASSFIFGTEAFFGQGTRLTVV.

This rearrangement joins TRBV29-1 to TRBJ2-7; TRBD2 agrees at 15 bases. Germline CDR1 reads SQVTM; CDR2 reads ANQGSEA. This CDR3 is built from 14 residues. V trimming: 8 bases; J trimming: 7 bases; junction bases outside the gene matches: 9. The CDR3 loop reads CSFRGLAGGREQYF. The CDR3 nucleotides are TGCAGCTTCCGCGGACTAGCGGGGGGGCGAGAGCAGTACTTC.

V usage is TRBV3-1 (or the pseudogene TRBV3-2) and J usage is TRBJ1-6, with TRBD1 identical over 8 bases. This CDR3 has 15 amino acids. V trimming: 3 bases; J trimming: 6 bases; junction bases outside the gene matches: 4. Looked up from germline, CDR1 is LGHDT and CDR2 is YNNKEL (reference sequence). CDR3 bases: TGTGCCAGCAGCCACCACACAGGGGGTAATTCACCCCTCCACTTT. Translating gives CASSHHTGGNSPLHF.

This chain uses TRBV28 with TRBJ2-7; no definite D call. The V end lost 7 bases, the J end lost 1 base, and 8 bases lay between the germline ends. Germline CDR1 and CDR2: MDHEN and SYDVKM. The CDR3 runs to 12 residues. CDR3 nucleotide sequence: TGTGCCAGCATTGCCGGGTCCTACGAGCAGTACTTC. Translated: CASIAGSYEQYF.

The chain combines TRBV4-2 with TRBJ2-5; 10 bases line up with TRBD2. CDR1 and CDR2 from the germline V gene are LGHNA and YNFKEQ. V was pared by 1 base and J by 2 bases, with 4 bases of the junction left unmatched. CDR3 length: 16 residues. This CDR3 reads CASSQGLAGGQETQYF. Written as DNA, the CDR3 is TGTGCCAGCAGCCAAGGACTAGCGGGCGGGCAAGAGACCCAGTACTTC.

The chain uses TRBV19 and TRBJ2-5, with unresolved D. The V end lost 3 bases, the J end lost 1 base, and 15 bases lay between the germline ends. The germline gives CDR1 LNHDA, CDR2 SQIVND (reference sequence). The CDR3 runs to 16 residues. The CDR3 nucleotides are TGTGCCAGTAGTATCCTCTGGCGGAAAAGCCAAGAGACCCAGTACTTC. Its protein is CASSILWRKSQETQYF.